A single sample is the source of the 25 T cell receptor beta chains below, sequenced in a study of cytomegalovirus exposure and HLA in healthy donors. With 60 Vbeta and 13 Jbeta primers, the PCR was carried out. The data were produced by immunoSEQ multiplex PCR, yet TCRdb's version contains in-frame clones alone and is incomplete. Altogether around 130,000 clones are present, roughly 88% being singletons, with the ten largest covering approximately 2.6%. Material for sequencing was PBMCs. Receptors were obtained from a man aged 45 to 65 in good health and CMV-seronegative.

The chain couples TRBV5-1 to TRBJ1-1; D possibly corresponds to TRBD1 (5 bases). The CDR3 runs 17 residues. The germline CDR1 and CDR2 sequences are SGHRS and YFSETQ. V gave up 3 bases and J gave up 1 base, with 19 bases separating them. DNA of the CDR3: TGCGCCAGCAGCTCGATATTGATGGGGAGGGGGAACACTGAAGCTTTCTTT. This codes for CASSSILMGRGNTEAFF.

This clone has just one count. The J gene is TRBJ1-2, the V gene TRBV5-1, with 9 bases identical to TRBD1. CDR3 length equals 14 residues. CDR1 SGHRS and CDR2 YFSETQ come from the germline V gene. V dropped 4 bases and J dropped 8; count of bases not matched to a gene: 9. Written as DNA, the CDR3 is TGCGCCAGCAGCGTAACCGGGACAGGGAGCGGCTACACCTTC. Encoded protein: CASSVTGTGSGYTF.

This clone has only one observation. The chain uses TRBV10-3 and TRBJ2-5; 8 positions agree with TRBD1. Germline lookup yields CDR1 ENHRY and CDR2 SYGVKD. V gave up 6 bases and J gave up 7 bases; unmatched junction bases: 13. CDR3 length equals 15 residues. The chain's CDR3 is CAIRATGDEEGTQYF. CDR3 in DNA: TGTGCCATCAGGGCGACAGGGGATGAAGAAGGGACCCAGTACTTC.

V usage is TRBV5-1 and J usage is TRBJ2-1; D not resolved. V was trimmed by 4 bases and J by 0 bases, leaving 8 bases between them. The CDR3 extends over 14 amino acids. Germline CDR1 SGHRS, CDR2 YFSETQ. The CDR3 nucleotides are TGCGCCAGCAGCCGCCCCAGCTCCTACAATGAGCAGTTCTTC. It encodes CASSRPSSYNEQFF.

The chain links TRBV6-6 to TRBJ1-5; TRBD1 matches at 10 bases. CDR3 length: 14 amino acids. Trimming at V came to 2 bases and at J to 12 bases, leaving 7 bases not matched to a gene. The germline V gene has CDR1 MNHNY and CDR2 SVGAGI (reference sequence). CDR3 region: CASSYDWTGGIQHF. As DNA, the CDR3 is TGTGCCAGCAGTTACGATTGGACAGGGGGTATCCAGCATTTT.

V usage is TRBV6-6 and J usage is TRBJ2-1, with 7 positions matching TRBD1. CDR1 and CDR2 from the germline V gene are MNHNY and SVGAGI (reference sequence). Losses at the gene ends were 6 bases for V and 6 bases for J; bases not matched to a gene: 8. CDR3 length: 14 residues. CDR3 region: CASREQGFSNEQFF. The CDR3 DNA reads TGTGCCAGCAGAGAACAGGGGTTCAGCAATGAGCAGTTCTTC.

J is TRBJ2-1 and V is TRBV5-6; D perhaps matches TRBD1 (6 bases). Germline values: CDR1 SGHDT, CDR2 YYEEEE. The CDR3 loop spans 15 amino acids. Trimming took 0 bases from V and 8 from J, leaving 15 bases between them. CDR3 in DNA: TGTGCCAGCAGCTTGGTCGGGACACGGGCAGATGAGCAGTTCTTC. It is translated as CASSLVGTRADEQFF.

The genes are TRBV5-1 and TRBJ2-6, with TRBD1 identical over 8 bases. The CDR3 sequence is 16 residues long. The junction had 9 bases not matched to a gene; V was cut back by 1 base and J by 9 bases. In germline, CDR1 is SGHRS, CDR2 YFSETQ. Written as DNA, the CDR3 is TGCGCCAGCAGCTTGAGCGGACAGGGAGTAAACAACGTCCTGACTTTC. Translating it yields CASSLSGQGVNNVLTF.

J is TRBJ2-3 and V is TRBV2, with TRBD1 matching over 7 bases. The CDR3 runs 15 residues. V was clipped by 5 bases and J by 1 base; unmatched bases: 6. In germline, CDR1 is SNHLY, CDR2 FYNNEI. This CDR3 reads CASSSQGVGTDTQYF. CDR3 in DNA: TGTGCCAGCAGTTCCCAGGGGGTGGGCACAGATACGCAGTATTTT.

This clone was recorded only once. The chain has TRBV7-8 and TRBJ2-7; 9 nucleotides line up with TRBD1. The CDR3 is 18 amino acids. With V trimmed by 3 bases and J by 4 bases, 16 bases remained unmatched. In germline, CDR1 is SGHVS, CDR2 FQNEAQ. The CDR3 bases are TGTGCCAGCAGCTTCCCCCATACAGGGGGCGCGTCTCCGTACGAGCAGTACTTC. Protein: CASSFPHTGGASPYEQYF.

The chain links TRBV2 to TRBJ2-7, with D possibly matching TRBD2 (6 bases). Germline CDR1 SNHLY, CDR2 FYNNEI. Trimming pared 2 bases from V and 3 bases from J, leaving 17 bases between. The CDR3 loop spans 16 amino acids. This CDR3 is CASSEPLGISGYEQYF. The DNA for the CDR3 is TGTGCCAGCAGTGAACCCCTCGGTATTAGCGGCTACGAGCAGTACTTC. Full variable domain (remainder filled in from reference TRBV2 and TRBJ2-7): EPEVTQTPSHQVTQMGQEVILRCVPISNHLYFYWYRQILGQKVEFLVSFYNNEISEKSEIFDDQFSVERPDGSNFTLKIRSTKLEDSAMYFCASSEPLGISGYEQYFGPGTRLTVT.

The rearrangement uses TRBV4-1 and TRBJ1-1; D is unresolved. The V end lost 5 bases, the J end lost 3 bases, and 19 bases lay between the germline ends. CDR1 is MGHRA and CDR2 is YSYEKL in the germline V gene. The CDR3 sequence is 16 residues long. CDR3 DNA sequence: TGCGCCAGCAGCGCCTCATCCTTGGTGGAGGACACTGAAGCTTTCTTT. Encoded protein: CASSASSLVEDTEAFF.

CDR3 amino acids: CASTAQGAYSPLHF. The CDR3, as DNA: TGCGCCAGCACCGCACAGGGGGCATATTCACCCCTCCACTTT. The V and J genes are TRBV10-2 and TRBJ1-6; 9 nucleotides align to TRBD1. Trimming at V came to 7 bases and at J to 8 bases, leaving 6 bases not matched to a gene. This CDR3 is 14 amino acids long. Germline-derived CDR1 and CDR2 are WSHSY and SAAADI.

The chain combines TRBV5-6 with TRBJ1-2; TRBD1 agrees at 7 bases. The germline gives CDR1 SGHDT, CDR2 YYEEEE. CDR3 length: 16 amino acids. The trim removed 0 bases at V and 5 bases at J, leaving 10 bases unmatched. CDR3 loop: CASSLAQGQGVYGYTF. CDR3 in DNA: TGTGCCAGCAGCTTGGCGCAGGGCCAGGGGGTTTATGGCTACACCTTC.

The chain has TRBV4-1 and TRBJ1-2; 7 bases fit TRBD1. J lost 0 bases, V lost 6 bases, and 7 bases had no gene match. This CDR3 spans 15 amino acids. Germline V lookup: CDR1 MGHRA, CDR2 YSYEKL. CDR3 protein: CASRPTGVPNYGYTF. Written as DNA, the CDR3 is TGCGCCAGCAGGCCCACAGGGGTGCCTAACTATGGCTACACCTTC.

This rearrangement joins TRBV7-2 to TRBJ1-6; 8 nucleotides line up with TRBD1. The CDR3 extends over 15 amino acids. Trimming at V came to 3 bases and at J to 10 bases, leaving 8 bases not matched to a gene. Germline values: CDR1 SGHTA, CDR2 FQGNSA. CDR3 coding DNA: TGTGCCAGCAGCTTCGACAGGGGTAGGCAATCACCCCTCCACTTT. Translated: CASSFDRGRQSPLHF.

This chain joins TRBV6-5 and TRBJ2-7; 11 positions match TRBD1. This CDR3 is built from 15 residues. Trimming took 6 bases from V and 0 from J; bases not matched to a gene: 4. Germline V gene sequence: CDR1 MNHEY, CDR2 SVGAGI. CDR3 coding DNA: TGTGCCAGCAGGGGGACAGGGGGTGCCTCCTACGAGCAGTACTTC. It yields the protein CASRGTGGASYEQYF.

In its sample, this clone was seen a few times. The V gene is TRBV7-6, the J gene TRBJ2-7; a weak D match, TRBD1 (5 bases). The germline V gene encodes CDR1 SGHVS and CDR2 FNYEAQ. The V end lost 1 base, the J end lost 3 bases, and 10 bases lay between the germline ends. There are 14 residues in the CDR3. The CDR3 here is CASSLVGQGYEQYF. CDR3 sequence (DNA): TGTGCCAGCAGCTTAGTCGGCCAGGGCTACGAGCAGTACTTC.

The chain joins TRBV29-1 to TRBJ2-1, with TRBD2 identical over 11 bases. V lost 6 bases to trimming and J lost 7 bases; unmatched junction nucleotides: 11. CDR3 length equals 15 residues. The germline CDR1 and CDR2 sequences are SQVTM and ANQGSEA. CDR3 sequence reads: CSVPTSGGLVNEQFF. CDR3 nucleotides: TGCAGCGTCCCCACTAGCGGGGGCCTTGTGAATGAGCAGTTCTTC.

This rearrangement joins TRBV2 to TRBJ2-7, with unresolved D. V was clipped by 6 bases and J by 4 bases, with 13 bases between them. CDR1 and CDR2 (germline): SNHLY, FYNNEI. This CDR3 is 13 amino acids long. The CDR3 sequence is CASRKVAEYEQYF. CDR3 bases: TGTGCCAGCAGAAAAGTAGCAGAGTACGAGCAGTACTTC.

The gene calls are TRBV6-5 and TRBJ1-2; D may be TRBD1 (5 bases). Germline assignment: CDR1 MNHEY and CDR2 SVGAGI. The CDR3 length is 12 residues. The ends were cut back, 4 bases at V and 10 bases at J, with 13 bases in the middle. CDR3: CASSLQGEYYTF. The CDR3 bases are TGTGCCAGCAGTTTACAAGGGGAATACTACACCTTC.

The J gene is TRBJ2-1, the V gene TRBV5-1; 9 nucleotides match TRBD2. V dropped 1 base and J dropped 4; count of bases not matched to a gene: 3. CDR3 size: 15 residues. CDR1 SGHRS and CDR2 YFSETQ come from the germline V gene. The CDR3 DNA reads as TGCGCCAGCAGCTTGTTGACTAGCGGATACAATGAGCAGTTCTTC. This gives the protein CASSLLTSGYNEQFF. The full variable domain, its missing parts supplied by reference TRBV5-1 and TRBJ2-1, is KAGVTQTPRYLIKTRGQQVTLSCSPISGHRSVSWYQQTPGQGLQFLFEYFSETQRNKGNFPGRFSGRQFSNSRSEMNVSTLELGDSALYLCASSLLTSGYNEQFFGPGTRLTVL.

A few counts support this clone. V gene TRBV6-1 combines with J gene TRBJ1-4; D remains ambiguous. Germline CDR1 is MNHNS and CDR2 is SASEGT. The CDR3 has 14 amino acids. Trimming took off 3 bases at V and 4 bases at J, with 9 bases between the two ends. CDR3 nucleotides: TGTGCCAGCAGTGATGGAGGGCTTAATGAAAAACTGTTTTTT. Translated, it gives CASSDGGLNEKLFF.

The V call is TRBV5-6, the J call TRBJ2-2, with TRBD1 matching over 10 bases. The CDR3 contains 14 residues. With V trimmed by 7 bases and J by 5 bases, 5 bases remained unmatched. CDR1 and CDR2 (germline): SGHDT, YYEEEE. DNA of the CDR3: TGTGCCAGCCTTGGGACAGGGGAAACCGGGGAGCTGTTTTTT. Its protein product is CASLGTGETGELFF.

This chain connects TRBV5-1 to TRBJ2-7; perhaps TRBD2 as D (5 bases). This CDR3 comprises 15 residues. V was cut by 4 bases and J by 2 bases, with 16 bases left in between. From germline, CDR1 is SGHRS and CDR2 YFSETQ. For the CDR3, the DNA is TGCGCCAGCAGCCCCCAAGCGGCCCCAACCTACGAGCAGTACTTC. It translates to CASSPQAAPTYEQYF. Full variable domain (missing parts from reference TRBV5-1 and TRBJ2-7): KAGVTQTPRYLIKTRGQQVTLSCSPISGHRSVSWYQQTPGQGLQFLFEYFSETQRNKGNFPGRFSGRQFSNSRSEMNVSTLELGDSALYLCASSPQAAPTYEQYFGPGTRLTVT.